The 22 T cell receptor beta chains given below trace back to one sample, sequenced in a study of T cells in narcolepsy. Some clones are missing from TCRdb's copy, which holds only in-frame ones; the method was immunoSEQ multiplex PCR. The repertoire includes 26,000 or so clones, roughly 74% of them detected once, and 3% to 3.5% sits in the top ten. The sequenced material came from CD45RA- memory CD4+ T cells from PBMCs. All receptors derive from a human donor with narcolepsy.

The chain couples TRBV6-5 to TRBJ2-2; D unclear. There are 13 residues in the CDR3. Germline values: CDR1 MNHEY, CDR2 SVGAGI. V lost 0 bases and J 7 bases, leaving 6 bases between the germline ends. This chain's CDR3 is CASSYSAGGELFF. DNA for the CDR3: TGTGCCAGCAGTTACTCTGCAGGCGGGGAGCTGTTTTTT.

V usage is TRBV4-1 and J usage is TRBJ2-1; 14 bases agree with TRBD2. The germline V gene encodes CDR1 MGHRA and CDR2 YSYEKL. With V trimmed by 0 bases and J by 6 bases, 7 bases remained unmatched. The CDR3 extends over 18 amino acids. The CDR3 loop is CASSQEVTSGGAGNEQFF. CDR3 nucleotides: TGCGCCAGCAGCCAAGAAGTGACTAGCGGGGGGGCTGGCAATGAGCAGTTCTTC.

CDR3 DNA sequence: TGTGCCAGTAGTCAAGAGACTAGCGGGGAGTACTACGAGCAGTACTTC. Protein: CASSQETSGEYYEQYF. The chain joins TRBV19 to TRBJ2-7; 11 bases map to TRBD2. J was trimmed by 3 bases and V by 5 bases; bases with no gene match: 9. The CDR3 extends over 16 amino acids. Germline lookup yields CDR1 LNHDA and CDR2 SQIVND (reference sequence).

This chain joins TRBV4-2 and TRBJ1-6; TRBD1 matches at 7 bases. Germline V gives CDR1 LGHNA, CDR2 YNFKEQ. The V gene end was trimmed by 4 bases and the J gene end by 7 bases; junction bases not matched to a gene: 7. CDR3 length: 15 residues. DNA for the CDR3: TGTGCCAGCAGCCTAGAGACAGGGACAAATTCACCCCTCCACTTT. Translation: CASSLETGTNSPLHF.

V gene TRBV5-1 combines with J gene TRBJ2-3, with D perhaps TRBD1 (6 bases). The CDR3 loop spans 16 amino acids. V lost 0 bases and J lost 3, with 14 bases in between. The germline gives CDR1 SGHRS, CDR2 YFSETQ. CDR3 in DNA: TGCGCCAGCAGCTTGGGGGGGCTTTCTGGTACAGATACGCAGTATTTT. Protein sequence: CASSLGGLSGTDTQYF.

The gene calls are TRBV2 and TRBJ2-5; perhaps TRBD1 as D (6 bases). Germline V gene sequence: CDR1 SNHLY, CDR2 FYNNEI. The CDR3 sequence is 14 residues long. The V and J ends lost 5 bases and 4 bases respectively, with 14 bases between them. The CDR3 protein is CASSPTGSVETQYF. The DNA for the CDR3 is TGTGCCAGCAGTCCCACAGGGTCTGTAGAGACCCAGTACTTC.

This clone was seen a handful of times. This sequence joins TRBV6-4 and TRBJ2-1; D ambiguous. The V and J ends lost 3 bases and 3 bases respectively, with 9 bases between them. The CDR3 runs 14 residues. CDR1 is MRHNA, CDR2 SNTAGT, per germline. CDR3 sequence: CASSESSLYNEQFF. The CDR3 DNA reads as TGTGCCAGCAGTGAAAGCAGCCTCTACAATGAGCAGTTCTTC.

This clone turned up a few times. The chain joins TRBV5-6 to TRBJ2-3; D is possibly TRBD1 or TRBD2 (6 bases each). Germline CDR1 is SGHDT and CDR2 is YYEEEE. This CDR3 comprises 15 residues. Between the trimmed V and J ends, which lost 0 bases and 0 bases, there was a span of 8 bases. This CDR3 reads CASSLGGASTDTQYF. The CDR3, as DNA: TGTGCCAGCAGCTTGGGGGGGGCGAGCACAGATACGCAGTATTTT.

V is TRBV7-9 and J is TRBJ2-1; TRBD2 agrees at 15 bases. The V segment lost 5 bases and the J segment 4 bases; nucleotides outside the gene matches: 6. The CDR3 consists of 17 residues. Germline CDR1 SEHNR, CDR2 FQNEAQ (reference sequence). The CDR3 coding sequence is TGTGCCAGCAGCAAGACCGGGACTAGCGGGGGGTACAATGAGCAGTTCTTC. Amino acid sequence: CASSKTGTSGGYNEQFF.

This chain joins TRBV2 and TRBJ2-7; 9 bases match TRBD1. CDR3 size: 15 residues. J was trimmed by 3 bases and V by 0 bases; bases with no gene match: 3. In germline, CDR1 is SNHLY, CDR2 FYNNEI. The CDR3 DNA is TGTGCCAGCAGTGAAGCGGGGGACAGGGACTACGAGCAGTACTTC. Protein product: CASSEAGDRDYEQYF.

The CDR3 loop is CASSHQGAPKQYF. The CDR3 region has the DNA TGTGCCAGTAGTCATCAGGGGGCGCCGAAGCAGTACTTC. The J gene is TRBJ2-7, the V gene TRBV19, with 8 bases lining up with TRBD1. J lost 8 bases, V lost 5 bases, and 8 bases had no gene match. Germline V gene data show CDR1 as LNHDA and CDR2 as SQIVND (reference sequence). This CDR3 region has 13 residues.

This rearrangement joins TRBV5-6 to TRBJ2-5; TRBD2 matches 7 bases. The germline CDR1 and CDR2 sequences are SGHDT and YYEEEE. With V trimmed by 4 bases and J by 5 bases, 11 bases remained unmatched. The CDR3 has 15 amino acids. This CDR3 reads CASSLLALGGETQYF. The CDR3 nucleotides are TGTGCCAGCAGCCTACTAGCGCTCGGGGGGGAGACCCAGTACTTC.

This chain links TRBV20-1 with TRBJ1-2; the D gene is possibly TRBD1 (5 bases). Germline V CDR1 and CDR2: DFQATT, SNEGSKA (reference sequence). V shed 4 bases and J shed 8 bases, with 11 bases lying between them. The CDR3 is made up of 11 amino acids. As DNA, the CDR3 is TGCAGTGCTAAGGGGTTTCGGGGCTACACCTTC. It encodes CSAKGFRGYTF.

V usage is TRBV15 and J usage is TRBJ1-5; 8 bases are a match to TRBD1. This CDR3 spans 17 amino acids. Looked up from germline, CDR1 is LNHNV and CDR2 is YYDKDF (reference sequence). V shed 2 bases, J shed 2 bases, and the junction held 8 bases outside the gene matches. The DNA for the CDR3 is TGTGCCACCAGCAGACAGGGGGCACTAGGGGGCAATCAGCCCCAGCATTTT. It yields the protein CATSRQGALGGNQPQHF.

V gene TRBV2 combines with J gene TRBJ2-2; D is unclear. The CDR3 extends over 14 amino acids. The V and J ends lost 6 bases and 5 bases respectively, with 13 bases between them. CDR1 is SNHLY and CDR2 is FYNNEI in the germline V gene. The CDR3 DNA sequence: TGTGCCAGCAGCCGAACCTTCGTAACCGGGGAGCTGTTTTTT. Protein: CASSRTFVTGELFF.

The genes are TRBV5-1 and TRBJ2-7; D is perhaps TRBD1 (5 bases). Germline CDR1 SGHRS, CDR2 YFSETQ. Trimming removed 4 bases at V and 4 bases at J, with 15 bases between. CDR3 length equals 14 residues. The CDR3 bases are TGCGCCAGCAGCCCGGCGGCAGGGCGGTACGAGCAGTACTTC. It encodes CASSPAAGRYEQYF.

The rearrangement uses TRBV6-6 and TRBJ2-1; weak D call: TRBD2 (6 bases). This CDR3 region has 15 residues. V lost 8 bases, J lost 2 bases, and 16 bases lay in between. The germline gives CDR1 MNHNY, CDR2 SVGAGI (reference sequence). The CDR3 DNA sequence: TGTGCCAGCGGGAGGCGGGACCCAGCCTACAATGAGCAGTTCTTC. This translates into CASGRRDPAYNEQFF.

This clone occurred once. The CDR3 nucleotides are TGTGCCAGCAGTTTTGACAGCTATGGCTACACCTTC. Its translation is CASSFDSYGYTF. V gene TRBV6-5 combines with J gene TRBJ1-2, with TRBD1 as a possible D gene (5 bases). The germline V and J ends were trimmed by 4 bases and 4 bases, with 7 bases remaining between them. CDR1 and CDR2 (germline): MNHEY, SVGAGI. The CDR3 is 12 residues long.

This chain joins TRBV7-9 and TRBJ2-7; the D gene is possibly TRBD2 (6 bases). This CDR3 contains 13 residues. V lost 1 base, J lost 6 bases, and 10 bases lay in between. The germline V gene encodes CDR1 SEHNR and CDR2 FQNEAQ (reference sequence). The CDR3: CASSLGGGIEQYF. The CDR3 DNA sequence: TGTGCCAGCAGCTTAGGTGGCGGGATCGAGCAGTACTTC.

The chain carries TRBV29-1 and TRBJ2-2, with D perhaps being TRBD1 or TRBD2 (7 bases each). Trimming removed 3 bases at V and 5 bases at J, with 16 bases between. This CDR3 is 15 amino acids long. CDR1 is SQVTM and CDR2 is ANQGSEA in the germline V gene. CDR3 bases: TGCAGCGTTGACAGGGGGGGAGCGAGTACCGGGGAGCTGTTTTTT. Amino acids: CSVDRGGASTGELFF.

The genes are TRBV10-1 and TRBJ2-7; D perhaps matches TRBD1 (5 bases). CDR1 and CDR2 from the germline V gene are WNHNN and SYGVQD (reference sequence). Trimming removed 4 bases from V and 3 bases from J, with 10 bases in between. This CDR3 spans 13 amino acids. In nucleotides, the CDR3 is TGCGCCAGCAGTGTGGACACAAACTACGAGCAGTACTTC. Its protein product is CASSVDTNYEQYF.

The CDR3 sequence: CASSLMLGTPNGETQYF. For the CDR3, the DNA is TGTGCCAGCAGCTTAATGCTGGGGACCCCCAACGGAGAGACCCAGTACTTC. This rearrangement joins TRBV11-2 to TRBJ2-5; possibly TRBD1 or TRBD2 for D (5 bases each). The CDR3 is 17 residues long. Trimming took off 2 bases at V and 4 bases at J, with 20 bases between the two ends. Looked up from germline, CDR1 is SGHAT and CDR2 is FQNNGV.